The 21 T cell receptor beta chains reported below all come from one sample, sequenced in a study of shared clonotypes between healthy human individuals (TCRdb year 2020). Library method: the immunoSEQ multiplex PCR assay. TCRdb retrieved this table from immuneACCESS and kept in-frame rearrangements only. Not all clones are present; in checked studies, unresolved V genes account for under half, and no reason is known for the remainder. Present in this sample are more than 1.2 million clones, approximately 98.5% of which were seen just once. The top ten clonotypes cover under 0.45% of the sample. The sample was naive CD4+ T cells sorted from blood. The sample's cell subset or site, from its label and the paper: CD45RA+ positively selected. These receptors originate from a man aged 25-45 years in good health.

The rearrangement uses TRBV10-2 and TRBJ2-2; possible D gene TRBD2, 5 bases. CDR3 length: 19 amino acids. With 7 bases removed from V and 1 base from J, the gap between germline ends came to 25 bases. Germline CDR1 reads WSHSY; CDR2 reads SAAADI. The CDR3 DNA follows: TGCGCCAGCACCCCGCCGGCTGGTTACCCGGCGGGGAACACCGGGGAGCTGTTTTTT. Translation: CASTPPAGYPAGNTGELFF.

V is TRBV28 and J is TRBJ2-3; D gene uncertain. CDR1 and CDR2 (germline): MDHEN, SYDVKM. The CDR3 loop spans 10 amino acids. V was clipped by 5 bases and J by 7 bases, with 4 bases between them. The DNA for the CDR3 is TGTGCCAGCAGTGGATATACGCAGTATTTT. Translated, it gives CASSGYTQYF.

This rearrangement joins TRBV7-2 to TRBJ2-2, with D possibly matching TRBD2 (5 bases). Germline CDR1 SGHTA, CDR2 FQGNSA. The CDR3 runs 14 residues. Trimming stripped 5 bases from V and 0 bases from J, with 7 bases between. The CDR3 here is CASSPDSNTGELFF. CDR3 DNA sequence: TGTGCCAGCAGCCCGGACTCGAACACCGGGGAGCTGTTTTTT.

V usage is TRBV5-4 and J usage is TRBJ2-7; 9 nucleotides agree with TRBD1. CDR1 SGHNT and CDR2 YYREEE come from the germline V gene (reference sequence). Trimming took 0 bases from V and 4 from J; bases not matched to a gene: 2. This CDR3 region has 14 residues. CDR3 sequence (DNA): TGTGCCAGCAGCTTGGAACAGGGGGCTTACGAGCAGTACTTC. This gives the protein CASSLEQGAYEQYF.

This chain connects TRBV6-6 to TRBJ1-1; weak D call: TRBD1 (6 bases). V lost 11 bases to trimming and J lost 6 bases, with 16 bases between them. The CDR3 has 12 amino acids. Germline CDR1 is MNHNY and CDR2 is SVGAGI (reference sequence). CDR3 sequence: CAGRIQGSEAFF. The CDR3 DNA is TGTGCCGGAAGAATACAGGGATCTGAAGCTTTCTTT.

V usage is TRBV10-3 and J usage is TRBJ2-5; 8 bases agree with TRBD2. The CDR3 has 15 residues. From germline, CDR1 is ENHRY and CDR2 SYGVKD. V lost 0 bases and J lost 5; bases outside the gene matches: 5. This CDR3 is CAISESSGSGETQYF. In DNA, the CDR3 is TGTGCCATCAGTGAGTCGAGCGGGAGTGGGGAGACCCAGTACTTC.

On this clone: Other nucleotide sequences from this sample produce the same CDR3. The chain carries TRBV5-4 and TRBJ2-7; D is uncertain. Germline lookup yields CDR1 SGHNT and CDR2 YYREEE (reference sequence). Trimming took 0 bases from V and 0 from J, leaving 7 bases between them. The CDR3 has 14 residues. The CDR3 bases are TGTGCCAGCAGCTTGGGGCTAGACTCCTACGAGCAGTACTTC. Translated, it gives CASSLGLDSYEQYF.

In the case of this clone: Other nucleotide sequences in the sample specify the same CDR3. The gene calls are TRBV5-1 and TRBJ2-7; the match to TRBD2 covers 7 bases. CDR3 length: 14 residues. Germline V CDR1 and CDR2: SGHRS, YFSETQ. J lost 3 bases, V lost 2 bases, and 5 bases had no gene match. For the CDR3, the DNA is TGCGCCAGCAGCTTCGGGACTACCTTCTACGAGCAGTACTTC. The encoded protein is CASSFGTTFYEQYF.

This clone occurred once. The chain links TRBV28 to TRBJ2-7; TRBD1 aligns across 7 bases. CDR1 is MDHEN, CDR2 SYDVKM, per germline. Trimming removed 4 bases from V and 4 bases from J; junction bases left unmatched: 10. This CDR3 contains 15 residues. CDR3 loop: CASSSYRTGDYEQYF. In DNA form, the CDR3 reads TGTGCCAGCAGTTCCTATCGTACAGGGGATTACGAGCAGTACTTC.

The chain uses TRBV7-2 and TRBJ2-7; D not certain. Trimming shortened V by 7 bases and J by 3 bases, and 19 bases separated the two germline ends. The germline V gene encodes CDR1 SGHTA and CDR2 FQGNSA. CDR3 size: 15 residues. The DNA of the CDR3 is TGTGCCAGCACCTCCCAGCTAGGAACCTTCTACGAGCAGTACTTC. Amino acid sequence: CASTSQLGTFYEQYF.

The chain uses TRBV5-5 and TRBJ2-7; no clear D. CDR1 is SGHKS, CDR2 YYEKEE, per germline (reference sequence). The CDR3 has 15 amino acids. Trimming cost V 2 bases and J 3 bases, with 15 bases left between them. The CDR3, as DNA: TGTGCCAGCAGCTTCCTGGGTCAGGTGAGCTACGAGCAGTACTTC. This gives the protein CASSFLGQVSYEQYF.

V is TRBV27 and J is TRBJ2-7; 9 bases align to TRBD1. The CDR3 is 13 amino acids. Germline V gives CDR1 MNHEY, CDR2 SMNVEV (reference sequence). Trimming removed 3 bases from V and 6 bases from J; junction bases left unmatched: 3. The CDR3 DNA follows: TGTGCCAGCAGTTTGGGGACAGGGCGCGAGCAGTACTTC. Its protein product is CASSLGTGREQYF.

This CDR3 reads CASSLTGRVDEQFF. Written as DNA, the CDR3 is TGTGCCAGCAGTCTGACAGGGCGAGTAGATGAGCAGTTCTTC. The chain combines TRBV27 with TRBJ2-1, with TRBD1 matching over 7 bases. Per the germline V gene, CDR1 is MNHEY and CDR2 is SMNVEV (reference sequence). The J segment lost 8 bases and the V segment lost 5 bases, leaving 9 bases of the junction unmatched. CDR3 length: 14 residues.

This sequence joins TRBV19 and TRBJ2-7; no firm D call. Trimming pared 9 bases from V and 9 bases from J, leaving 18 bases between. Germline assignment: CDR1 LNHDA and CDR2 SQIVND (reference sequence). The CDR3 has 12 amino acids. CDR3 sequence: CASSYNTNVQYF. In nucleotides, the CDR3 is TGTGCCAGCAGTTACAATACGAATGTGCAGTACTTC.

V gene TRBV11-1 combines with J gene TRBJ2-5; no clear D gene. Deletions cut 2 bases from V and 9 bases from J, with 10 bases between. This CDR3 has 12 residues. Germline lookup yields CDR1 SGHAT and CDR2 FQDESV (reference sequence). CDR3 nucleotide sequence: TGTGCCAGCAGCTTAAATACCCCGGCCCAGTACTTC. Its translation: CASSLNTPAQYF.

This clone was counted a single time. The rearrangement uses TRBV7-8 and TRBJ2-7, with D possibly TRBD1 on 5 matching bases. With 1 base removed from V and 0 bases from J, the gap between germline ends came to 16 bases. CDR3 length: 17 amino acids. The germline V gene has CDR1 SGHVS and CDR2 FQNEAQ. The CDR3 spells CASSLVGAGPYSYEQYF. DNA of the CDR3: TGTGCCAGCAGCTTAGTAGGGGCAGGACCTTACTCCTACGAGCAGTACTTC.

The chain combines TRBV9 with TRBJ1-5; D might be TRBD1 (6 bases). CDR3 length equals 14 residues. The germline CDR1 and CDR2 sequences are SGDLS and YYNGEE. V lost 2 bases to trimming and J lost 3 bases, with 9 bases between them. CDR3 sequence (DNA): TGTGCCAGCAGCGTCGGGGACAACAATCAGCCCCAGCATTTT. Amino acid sequence: CASSVGDNNQPQHF.

The chain joins TRBV18 to TRBJ2-1; D might be TRBD1 or TRBD2, each matching 5 bases. The CDR3 runs 14 residues. V was pared by 3 bases and J by 9 bases, with 15 bases between. CDR1 is KGHSH, CDR2 LQKENI, per germline. The CDR3 loop reads CASSPRDPLSEQFF. The DNA for the CDR3 is TGTGCCAGCTCACCGAGGGACCCTCTCAGTGAGCAGTTCTTC.

As for this clone: The sample carries other DNA sequences with the same CDR3. The chain combines TRBV7-2 with TRBJ2-7; D is ambiguous. The CDR3 loop spans 13 amino acids. CDR1 is SGHTA and CDR2 is FQGNSA in the germline V gene. V lost 0 bases and J lost 2, with 5 bases in between. The CDR3 DNA reads TGTGCCAGCAGCTTAGCATCGCCCTACGAGCAGTACTTC. This codes for CASSLASPYEQYF.

A word on this clone: The same CDR3 can be traced to other DNA sequences in this sample. The gene calls are TRBV5-1 and TRBJ2-5, with 7 bases aligning to TRBD1. The CDR3 totals 14 residues. J was trimmed by 0 bases and V by 3 bases; bases with no gene match: 2. Germline CDR1 SGHRS, CDR2 YFSETQ. CDR3 sequence reads: CASSSTGNQETQYF. Written as DNA, the CDR3 is TGCGCCAGCAGCTCGACAGGGAACCAAGAGACCCAGTACTTC.

The chain uses TRBV6-5 and TRBJ1-5; possible D gene TRBD1, 5 bases. This CDR3 is built from 15 residues. Germline loops: CDR1 MNHEY, CDR2 SVGAGI. Trimming removed 4 bases at V and 2 bases at J, with 12 bases between. CDR3 sequence reads: CASSSTGRGNQPQHF. The CDR3 DNA reads TGTGCCAGCAGTTCTACAGGCCGGGGCAATCAGCCCCAGCATTTT.